The 28 T cell receptor beta chains in this list originate from one sample, sequenced in a study of patients and donors after allogeneic stem cell transplantation (dated by TCRdb to the early 2020s). Library preparation employed RT-PCR. The run used a NextSeq 550. Through fastp at Q25 and MiXCR, TCRdb rebuilt clones from the public reads, retaining in-frame beta chains. When rows share a CDR3 protein, they turn into one entry using the most common DNA and genes. The sample contains around 150,000 distinct CDR3 sequences, about two fifths of them found a single time. Roughly 52% of the sample lies in the top ten. The material sequenced was blood, either unsorted or a sorted T cell fraction (not recorded which). The receptors derive from a human donor who was either an allogeneic HSCT recipient or a stem cell or donor lymphocyte infusion donor (not recorded which). It is not recorded whose cells these are; they may come from a transplant donor.

The rearrangement uses TRBV5-1 and TRBJ2-2; TRBD1 aligns across 7 bases. Germline CDR1 is SGHRS and CDR2 is YFSETQ. This CDR3 is built from 15 residues. V gave up 5 bases and J gave up 5 bases; unmatched junction bases: 9. This chain's CDR3 is CASSGDDRETGELFF. The CDR3 DNA reads TGCGCCAGCAGTGGGGATGACAGGGAGACCGGGGAGCTGTTTTTT. The full variable domain, completed using reference TRBV5-1 and TRBJ2-2, is KAGVTQTPRYLIKTRGQQVTLSCSPISGHRSVSWYQQTPGQGLQFLFEYFSETQRNKGNFPGRFSGRQFSNSRSEMNVSTLELGDSALYLCASSGDDRETGELFFGEGSRLTVL.

This clonotype was seen a few times. V usage is TRBV12-3 or TRBV12-4 and J usage is TRBJ1-6; D might be TRBD1 (5 bases). V was pared by 3 bases and J by 5 bases, with 11 bases between. The CDR3 runs to 15 residues. CDR3 sequence reads: CASSLEGWNNSPLHF. The CDR3 DNA reads TGTGCCAGCAGTTTGGAGGGGTGGAATAATTCACCCCTCCACTTT.

The gene calls are TRBV18 and TRBJ1-5; D is unresolved. The CDR3 has 16 amino acids. Trimming pared 4 bases from V and 0 bases from J, leaving 13 bases between. CDR1 is KGHSH, CDR2 LQKENI, per germline. CDR3 protein: CASSLTSYPSNQPQHF. The CDR3 DNA reads TGTGCCAGCTCACTCACCAGCTACCCTAGCAATCAGCCCCAGCATTTT.

The chain uses TRBV20-1 and TRBJ2-2; 9 bases match TRBD1. CDR3 length: 15 residues. V was clipped by 1 base and J by 6 bases; unmatched bases: 6. Germline V CDR1 and CDR2: DFQATT, SNEGSKA (reference sequence). The CDR3 loop reads CSARGDRVSAGELFF. The CDR3 coding sequence is TGCAGTGCTAGAGGGGACAGGGTGAGCGCCGGGGAGCTGTTTTTT.

The V and J genes are TRBV4-3 and TRBJ2-1; maybe TRBD2 (6 bases). There are 14 residues in the CDR3. Looked up from germline, CDR1 is LGHNA and CDR2 is YSLEER. V lost 4 bases and J lost 6, with 13 bases in between. The chain's CDR3 is CASSPGLPVNEQFF. The DNA for the CDR3 is TGCGCCAGCAGCCCCGGACTACCAGTCAATGAGCAGTTCTTC.

The CDR3 spells CASSPSGGSSTDTQYF. CDR3 nucleotides: TGTGCCAGCAGCCCCTCAGGGGGATCTAGCACAGATACGCAGTATTTT. The V gene is TRBV7-9, the J gene TRBJ2-3; 7 nucleotides match TRBD1. Germline lookup yields CDR1 SEHNR and CDR2 FQNEAQ (reference sequence). Germline trimming cut 5 bases from V and 0 bases from J; bases unmatched to any gene: 8. This CDR3 has 16 amino acids.

The CDR3 DNA is TGTGCCAGCAGCCAAGCGTATCCCACCGGGGAGCTGTTTTTT. This codes for CASSQAYPTGELFF. The chain couples TRBV4-2 to TRBJ2-2; no firm D call. This CDR3 comprises 14 residues. Germline V gene sequence: CDR1 LGHNA, CDR2 YNFKEQ. V lost 1 base to trimming and J lost 4 bases, with 7 bases between them.

The chain couples TRBV12-3 or TRBV12-4 to TRBJ1-2; D unresolved. V was clipped by 5 bases and J by 0 bases, with 7 bases between them. The CDR3 sequence is 13 residues long. CDR3 DNA sequence: TGTGCCAGCAGTCCTATAGCTAACTATGGCTACACCTTC. Translated: CASSPIANYGYTF.

The chain joins TRBV11-2 to TRBJ1-4; perhaps TRBD1 as D (5 bases). CDR1 is SGHAT, CDR2 FQNNGV, per germline. V was cut by 1 base and J by 4 bases, with 10 bases left in between. The CDR3 runs 15 residues. CDR3 residues: CASSLVRGVNEKLFF. Here the CDR3 DNA reads TGTGCCAGCAGCTTAGTAAGGGGTGTTAATGAAAAACTGTTTTTT. Variable domain in full (rest from reference TRBV11-2 and TRBJ1-4): EAGVAQSPRYKIIEKRQSVAFWCNPISGHATLYWYQQILGQGPKLLIQFQNNGVVDDSQLPKDRFSAERLKGVDSTLKIQPAKLEDSAVYLCASSLVRGVNEKLFFGSGTQLSVL.

This clonotype was recorded a few times. The chain recombines TRBV9 with TRBJ2-1, with TRBD2 identical over 10 bases. This CDR3 contains 16 residues. Germline V gene sequence: CDR1 SGDLS, CDR2 YYNGEE. The J segment lost 5 bases and the V segment lost 2 bases, leaving 7 bases of the junction unmatched. The CDR3 sequence: CASSVASGGPNNEQFF. For the CDR3, the DNA is TGTGCCAGCAGCGTTGCTAGCGGGGGACCTAACAATGAGCAGTTCTTC.

This clonotype was recorded once. The rearrangement uses TRBV3-1 and TRBJ1-6; 7 positions match TRBD1. V shed 0 bases and J 10 bases; nucleotides not matched to a gene: 12. This CDR3 is 17 amino acids long. CDR1 is LGHDT and CDR2 is YNNKEL in the germline V gene (reference sequence). CDR3 protein: CASSQDHQGGLGSPLHF. Here the CDR3 DNA reads TGTGCCAGCAGCCAAGATCACCAGGGGGGTTTAGGATCACCCCTCCACTTT.

This clonotype has a handful of counts. V gene TRBV9 combines with J gene TRBJ1-5; D possibly corresponds to TRBD1 (5 bases). Deletions cut 4 bases from V and 5 bases from J, with 13 bases between. The CDR3 is 14 residues long. The germline V gene encodes CDR1 SGDLS and CDR2 YYNGEE. The CDR3 nucleotides are TGTGCCAGCAGCCCTCTAGGGGATCATCAGCCCCAGCATTTT. Its translation: CASSPLGDHQPQHF.

This clonotype was observed a few times. J is TRBJ1-2 and V is TRBV27; D remains ambiguous. The germline V gene has CDR1 MNHEY and CDR2 SMNVEV (reference sequence). The CDR3 contains 12 residues. V was pared by 8 bases and J by 5 bases, with 12 bases between. CDR3 amino acids: CASAHYPYGYTF. Written as DNA, the CDR3 is TGTGCCAGCGCACATTACCCATATGGCTACACCTTC.

This chain links TRBV18 with TRBJ2-3, with TRBD1 as a possible D gene (6 bases). CDR1 is KGHSH, CDR2 LQKENI, per germline. The V and J ends lost 0 bases and 6 bases respectively, with 19 bases between them. This CDR3 region has 17 residues. The CDR3 loop is CASSPPPQGPNKDTQYF. For the CDR3, the DNA is TGTGCCAGCTCACCACCCCCCCAGGGGCCAAACAAGGATACGCAGTATTTT.

This clonotype came up many times. The CDR3 DNA follows: TGCGCCAGCAGCTTGGAGGCGTCGAACACTGAAGCTTTCTTT. Residues: CASSLEASNTEAFF. V and J are TRBV5-1 and TRBJ1-1; no definite D call. With 0 bases removed from V and 1 base from J, the gap between germline ends came to 7 bases. CDR1 and CDR2 (germline): SGHRS, YFSETQ. The CDR3 is 14 amino acids. Full variable domain (outside the CDR3, taken from reference TRBV5-1 and TRBJ1-1): KAGVTQTPRYLIKTRGQQVTLSCSPISGHRSVSWYQQTPGQGLQFLFEYFSETQRNKGNFPGRFSGRQFSNSRSEMNVSTLELGDSALYLCASSLEASNTEAFFGQGTRLTVV.

Of note for this clonotype: Because the CDR3's place on the DNA is in doubt, the DNA is left out and the CDR3 is given as listed by TCRdb. The chain combines TRBV10-3 with TRBJ1-6; TRBD1 is the table's D call and was not checked against the DNA. Including both end residues, the CDR3 is 15 amino acids long. Germline assignment: CDR1 ENHRY and CDR2 SYGVKD. The chain's CDR3 is CAISTSGLMDSPLHF.

This chain connects TRBV11-1 to TRBJ2-3; TRBD1 might be the D (6 bases). The CDR3 sequence is 15 residues long. Germline V gene sequence: CDR1 SGHAT, CDR2 FQDESV (reference sequence). Trimming took 2 bases from V and 2 from J, leaving 11 bases between them. The CDR3 sequence: CASSLNTGFTDTQYF. The CDR3 coding sequence is TGTGCCAGCAGCTTAAATACAGGGTTCACAGATACGCAGTATTTT.

The genes are TRBV2 and TRBJ2-4; D ambiguous. The V end was cut by 3 bases, the J end by 1 base, with 13 bases between. Germline CDR1 SNHLY, CDR2 FYNNEI. This CDR3 spans 16 amino acids. The CDR3 coding sequence is TGTGCCAGCAGTGACGTCCCGGTCGGGGCCAAAAACATTCAGTACTTC. Translated, it gives CASSDVPVGAKNIQYF.

In this sample, this clonotype turned up a few times. V usage is TRBV20-1 and J usage is TRBJ1-6, with D maybe TRBD1 (5 bases). The CDR3 length is 14 residues. Trimming cost V 6 bases and J 7 bases, with 16 bases left between them. In germline, CDR1 is DFQATT, CDR2 SNEGSKA (reference sequence). This CDR3 reads CSAGDPKGNSPLHF. As DNA, the CDR3 is TGCAGTGCGGGGGATCCCAAGGGCAATTCACCCCTCCACTTT.

This sequence joins TRBV21-1 and TRBJ1-6; the DNA was not compared with TRBD1, the D call given in the table. TRBV21-1 is listed as a pseudogene. The CDR3 covers 16 residues. The CDR3 DNA reads TGTGCCAGCAGCAAAGACAGGGGTTCCTATAATTCACCCCTCCACTTT. The encoded protein is CASSKDRGSYNSPLHF.

This clonotype was found a few times. This CDR3 is CASSYSIRVGTEAFF. CDR3 nucleotides: TGTGCCAGCAGTTACTCGATTAGGGTGGGTACTGAAGCTTTCTTT. This chain uses TRBV6-6 with TRBJ1-1, with D unresolved. V was trimmed by 0 bases and J by 5 bases, leaving 13 bases between them. Germline V gives CDR1 MNHNY, CDR2 SVGAGI (reference sequence). The CDR3 sequence is 15 residues long.

This clonotype was seen more than once but under ten times. This chain links TRBV13 with TRBJ2-3; D call uncertain. Trimming removed 5 bases at V and 0 bases at J, with 12 bases between. Germline assignment: CDR1 PRHDT and CDR2 FYEKMQ (reference sequence). This CDR3 region has 15 residues. The CDR3 region is CASSHPPSSTDTQYF. For the CDR3, the DNA is TGTGCCAGCAGCCACCCACCATCCAGCACAGATACGCAGTATTTT.

This clonotype was observed a single time. The V call is TRBV7-8, the J call TRBJ2-2; 11 bases align to TRBD2. V shed 5 bases, J shed 4 bases, and the junction held 6 bases outside the gene matches. CDR3 size: 16 residues. Germline CDR1 SGHVS, CDR2 FQNEAQ. The CDR3 DNA sequence: TGTGCCAGCAGCACCCCTAGCGGGGGGTCCACCGGGGAGCTGTTTTTT. Its protein product is CASSTPSGGSTGELFF.

This clonotype was seen only a few times. The chain recombines TRBV2 with TRBJ1-6; D is unclear. V was pared by 6 bases and J by 6 bases, with 15 bases between. The CDR3 is 15 amino acids. Germline CDR1 and CDR2: SNHLY and FYNNEI. CDR3 coding DNA: TGTGCCAGCAGCCGGACCCTTCCCATTAATTCACCCCTCCACTTT. It encodes CASSRTLPINSPLHF.

This clonotype was found once. This chain joins TRBV9 and TRBJ1-3, with TRBD1 matching 7 bases. Trimming at V came to 4 bases and at J to 0 bases, leaving 7 bases not matched to a gene. The CDR3 length is 16 residues. Germline assignment: CDR1 SGDLS and CDR2 YYNGEE. CDR3 sequence reads: CASSPGGGSSGNTIYF. The CDR3 DNA follows: TGTGCCAGCAGCCCAGGGGGTGGTTCCTCTGGAAACACCATATATTTT.

A few counts support this clonotype. The rearrangement uses TRBV7-8 and TRBJ1-1; D possibly corresponds to TRBD1 (6 bases). The CDR3 sequence is 15 residues long. The germline V gene has CDR1 SGHVS and CDR2 FQNEAQ. V lost 0 bases, J lost 4 bases, and 12 bases lay in between. CDR3 protein: CASSLAKGGGTEAFF. DNA for the CDR3: TGTGCCAGCAGCTTAGCGAAGGGGGGCGGCACTGAAGCTTTCTTT.

This clonotype turned up a few times. The chain has TRBV20-1 and TRBJ2-2; TRBD2 might be the D (7 bases). This CDR3 is built from 14 residues. Germline V gene data show CDR1 as DFQATT and CDR2 as SNEGSKA (reference sequence). Between the trimmed V and J ends, which lost 7 bases and 4 bases, there was a span of 16 bases. The CDR3 is CSVMGGGPTGELFF. DNA of the CDR3: TGCAGTGTGATGGGGGGGGGCCCCACCGGGGAGCTGTTTTTT.

This rearrangement joins TRBV7-3 to TRBJ2-1; 9 bases agree with TRBD1. The trim removed 1 base at V and 3 bases at J, leaving 7 bases unmatched. The CDR3 is made up of 17 amino acids. Germline assignment: CDR1 SGHTA and CDR2 FQGTGA. The CDR3 protein is CASSLNPGQGGYNEQFF. The DNA of the CDR3 is TGTGCCAGCAGCTTAAACCCGGGACAGGGAGGCTACAATGAGCAGTTCTTC.